This T cell receptor (beta chain) was captured by sequencing in a study of Ad26.COV2.S vaccination and SARS-CoV-2 variants. Across the study: Among those in the COV1001 Ad26.COV2.S trial arm was the donor.

Treatment given: around 19 received Ad26.COV2.S at low or high dose, single or two shots; roughly five received placebo; per-sample allocation not given. Collection of samples fell on day 63 after the first vaccine or placebo injection. The vaccine delivered Wuhan-strain SARS-CoV-2 spike through an Ad26 vector. The sample holds one count of this clone. Its antigen is unidentified. Findings of the study overall: Spike-specific TCR breadth was greater after Ad26.COV2.S than placebo.

Only in-frame clones appear in the TCRdb table, and some are missing; sequencing was by immunoSEQ multiplex PCR. The sample lists about 400,000 clones; around 93% were seen once. V lost 5 bases and J lost 0, with 8 bases in between. Germline CDR1 and CDR2: LNHDA and SQIVND (reference sequence). The length of the CDR3 is 15 residues. The chain couples TRBV19 to TRBJ2-6; unclear D gene. The specimen was peripheral blood, collected in a trial of Ad26.COV2.S vaccine versus placebo. The TCR sequence derives from a person aged 18-65 years who received the Ad26.COV2.S COVID-19 vaccine or a placebo. The CDR3 reads CASSPVLSGANVLTF. In DNA, the CDR3 is TGTGCCAGTAGTCCGGTCCTCTCTGGGGCCAACGTCCTGACTTTC.